The rows below give T cell receptor beta chains drawn from one sample of a study of T cells after yellow fever vaccination. TCRdb called the 5' RACE reads again in MiXCR, with one record for every CDR3 protein. Of some 120,000 distinct CDR3 sequences listed, more than 6.5% are singletons. The sequencing used CD4+ T cells sorted from PBMCs, collected about 10 days after the first yellow fever vaccination. The receptors shown here come from a man aged 18 to 29 who received the YFV17D yellow fever vaccine. Both conserved end residues are part of each CDR3. The order of the fields is V gene, J gene, D gene, clone size, CDR3 protein, CDR3 DNA. The D gene is left open where the match is weak. The size of a clone is reported for some rows only, either as once, few or many, or as a class for expanded clones.

v_gene: TRBV6-5; j_gene: TRBJ1-1; d_gene: NA; abundance: many; CDR3aa: CASSYWAGKDTEAFF; CDR3nt: TGTGCCAGCAGTTATTGGGCAGGGAAGGACACTGAAGCTTTCTTT
v_gene: TRBV19; j_gene: TRBJ1-5; d_gene: NA; abundance: NA; CDR3aa: CASRSGEARPQHF; CDR3nt: TGTGCCAGTAGGTCGGGGGAGGCGCGGCCCCAGCATTTT
v_gene: TRBV3-1; j_gene: TRBJ2-1; d_gene: NA; abundance: many; CDR3aa: CASSQDSTRGNEQFF; CDR3nt: TGTGCCAGCAGCCAGGACTCGACTAGAGGAAATGAGCAGTTCTTC
v_gene: TRBV13; j_gene: TRBJ2-5; d_gene: NA; abundance: NA; CDR3aa: CASSLDWEETQYF; CDR3nt: TGTGCCAGCAGCTTAGATTGGGAAGAGACCCAGTACTTC
v_gene: TRBV6-2/TRBV6-3; j_gene: TRBJ2-2; d_gene: TRBD2; abundance: many; CDR3aa: CASSFGLAGGNTGELFF; CDR3nt: TGTGCCAGCAGTTTTGGACTAGCGGGGGGGAACACCGGGGAGCTGTTTTTT
v_gene: TRBV12-3/TRBV12-4; j_gene: TRBJ2-1; d_gene: NA; abundance: NA; CDR3aa: CASSVWRRGHPNEQFF; CDR3nt: TGTGCCAGCAGTGTTTGGAGGCGGGGGCACCCCAATGAGCAGTTCTTC
v_gene: TRBV5-6; j_gene: TRBJ1-6; d_gene: NA; abundance: few; CDR3aa: CASSLPTGAYNSPLHF; CDR3nt: TGTGCCAGCAGCTTGCCAACAGGTGCCTATAATTCACCCCTCCACTTT
v_gene: TRBV7-7; j_gene: TRBJ2-1; d_gene: NA; abundance: few; CDR3aa: CASSLSSVSNEQFF; CDR3nt: TGTGCCAGCAGCTTATCTTCGGTAAGCAATGAGCAGTTCTTC
v_gene: TRBV7-3; j_gene: TRBJ2-5; d_gene: NA; abundance: NA; CDR3aa: CASSPRGGASKTQYF; CDR3nt: TGTGCCAGCAGCCCCAGGGGGGGGGCATCGAAGACCCAGTACTTC
v_gene: TRBV7-2; j_gene: TRBJ2-3; d_gene: NA; abundance: few; CDR3aa: CASSWGGGRSTDTQYF; CDR3nt: TGTGCCAGCAGCTGGGGGGGGGGCCGAAGCACAGATACGCAGTATTTT
v_gene: TRBV5-1; j_gene: TRBJ1-5; d_gene: NA; abundance: many; CDR3aa: CASSLDSGDQPQHF; CDR3nt: TGCGCCAGCAGCTTGGATTCGGGGGATCAGCCCCAGCATTTT
v_gene: TRBV18; j_gene: TRBJ1-3; d_gene: NA; abundance: few; CDR3aa: CASSPAVTSYGNTIYF; CDR3nt: TGTGCCAGCTCACCGGCTGTCACGAGCTACGGAAACACCATATATTTT
v_gene: TRBV15; j_gene: TRBJ2-3; d_gene: TRBD2; abundance: many; CDR3aa: CATSPGLPTDTQYF; CDR3nt: TGTGCCACCAGCCCGGGACTACCGACAGATACGCAGTATTTT
v_gene: TRBV20-1; j_gene: TRBJ2-5; d_gene: NA; abundance: many; CDR3aa: CSASMATGLERETQYF; CDR3nt: TGCAGTGCTAGTATGGCTACAGGCTTAGAGAGAGAGACCCAGTACTTC
v_gene: TRBV9; j_gene: TRBJ2-5; d_gene: NA; abundance: many; CDR3aa: CASSGGVGGEGFETQYF; CDR3nt: TGTGCCAGCAGCGGGGGGGTAGGGGGCGAAGGTTTTGAGACCCAGTACTTC
v_gene: TRBV19; j_gene: TRBJ2-7; d_gene: NA; abundance: many; CDR3aa: CASSRGLESYEQYF; CDR3nt: TGTGCCAGTAGTAGAGGGTTGGAGTCCTACGAGCAGTACTTC
v_gene: TRBV20-1; j_gene: TRBJ1-6; d_gene: NA; abundance: many; CDR3aa: CSARTFGPPSPLHF; CDR3nt: TGCAGTGCCAGAACTTTCGGGCCACCCTCACCCCTCCACTTT
v_gene: TRBV4-3; j_gene: TRBJ2-2; d_gene: NA; abundance: many; CDR3aa: CASSRTITGELFF; CDR3nt: TGCGCCAGCAGCCGGACCATCACCGGGGAGCTGTTTTTT
v_gene: TRBV6-5; j_gene: TRBJ1-6; d_gene: NA; abundance: few; CDR3aa: CASSYLGGRSPLHF; CDR3nt: TGTGCCAGCAGTTACTTGGGGGGCAGGTCACCCCTCCACTTT
v_gene: TRBV5-1; j_gene: TRBJ2-3; d_gene: NA; abundance: many; CDR3aa: CASSPGPAGTDTQYF; CDR3nt: TGCGCCAGCAGCCCGGGGCCTGCTGGGACAGATACGCAGTATTTT
v_gene: TRBV5-4; j_gene: TRBJ2-7; d_gene: NA; abundance: NA; CDR3aa: CASSFYGGSYEQYF; CDR3nt: TGTGCCAGCAGCTTCTACGGCGGCTCCTACGAGCAGTACTTC
v_gene: TRBV12-3/TRBV12-4; j_gene: TRBJ1-1; d_gene: NA; abundance: many; CDR3aa: CASSFSGRPSVFMNTEAFF; CDR3nt: TGTGCCAGCAGTTTCAGCGGCCGTCCTTCAGTATTCATGAACACTGAAGCTTTCTTT
v_gene: TRBV11-2; j_gene: TRBJ2-3; d_gene: TRBD1; abundance: many; CDR3aa: CASSLDGDRGIRADTQYF; CDR3nt: TGTGCCAGCAGCTTAGATGGGGACAGGGGTATAAGGGCAGATACGCAGTATTTT
v_gene: TRBV20-1; j_gene: TRBJ2-5; d_gene: NA; abundance: many; CDR3aa: CSARDRVGSKEQETQYF; CDR3nt: TGCAGTGCTAGAGATAGGGTTGGGAGCAAGGAACAAGAGACCCAGTACTTC
v_gene: TRBV7-2; j_gene: TRBJ2-2; d_gene: NA; abundance: NA; CDR3aa: CASSFDPTGELFF; CDR3nt: TGTGCCAGCAGCTTCGACCCGACCGGGGAGCTGTTTTTT
v_gene: TRBV6-5; j_gene: TRBJ1-2; d_gene: NA; abundance: NA; CDR3aa: CASSYSRRYGYTF; CDR3nt: TGTGCCAGCAGTTACTCGAGGCGCTATGGCTACACCTTC
v_gene: TRBV11-2; j_gene: TRBJ1-2; d_gene: NA; abundance: many; CDR3aa: CASSLERLANYGYTF; CDR3nt: TGTGCCAGCAGCTTAGAACGCCTAGCTAACTATGGCTACACCTTC
v_gene: TRBV27; j_gene: TRBJ2-2; d_gene: NA; abundance: many; CDR3aa: CARQLNTGELFF; CDR3nt: TGTGCCAGGCAACTCAACACCGGGGAGCTGTTTTTT
v_gene: TRBV19; j_gene: TRBJ2-2; d_gene: TRBD2; abundance: many; CDR3aa: CASSRTSGGRVGELFF; CDR3nt: TGTGCCAGTTCGAGGACTAGCGGGGGTAGGGTCGGGGAGCTGTTTTTT
v_gene: TRBV12-3/TRBV12-4; j_gene: TRBJ2-3; d_gene: TRBD2; abundance: many; CDR3aa: CASSLIAGGTDTQYF; CDR3nt: TGTGCCAGCAGTTTAATAGCGGGGGGCACAGATACGCAGTATTTT
v_gene: TRBV4-1; j_gene: TRBJ2-3; d_gene: NA; abundance: many; CDR3aa: CASSRALIPRTDTQYF; CDR3nt: TGCGCCAGCAGTCGGGCGCTTATCCCTCGCACAGATACGCAGTATTTT
v_gene: TRBV12-3/TRBV12-4; j_gene: TRBJ1-1; d_gene: NA; abundance: many; CDR3aa: CASSTYLGAFF; CDR3nt: TGTGCCAGCAGTACATACCTTGGGGCTTTCTTT
v_gene: TRBV27; j_gene: TRBJ2-7; d_gene: NA; abundance: few; CDR3aa: CASSLLGALSYEQYF; CDR3nt: TGTGCCAGCAGTTTACTGGGGGCCCTCTCCTACGAGCAGTACTTC
v_gene: TRBV20-1; j_gene: TRBJ1-1; d_gene: TRBD1; abundance: many; CDR3aa: CSANRDRGFAFF; CDR3nt: TGCAGTGCTAACCGGGACAGGGGCTTTGCTTTCTTT
v_gene: TRBV3-1; j_gene: TRBJ2-3; d_gene: TRBD1; abundance: NA; CDR3aa: CATSQQGASSGTQYF; CDR3nt: TGTGCCACCAGCCAACAGGGGGCCTCTTCGGGTACGCAGTATTTT
v_gene: TRBV5-1; j_gene: TRBJ2-5; d_gene: NA; abundance: few; CDR3aa: CASSLGSVQETQYF; CDR3nt: TGCGCCAGCAGCTTGGGGTCAGTCCAAGAGACCCAGTACTTC
v_gene: TRBV7-2; j_gene: TRBJ2-7; d_gene: NA; abundance: many; CDR3aa: CASSFAYSYEQYF; CDR3nt: TGTGCCAGCAGCTTCGCCTACTCCTACGAGCAGTACTTC
v_gene: TRBV5-1; j_gene: TRBJ2-3; d_gene: TRBD1; abundance: many; CDR3aa: CASSLGTAKDTQYF; CDR3nt: TGCGCCAGCAGCCTCGGGACAGCCAAAGATACGCAGTATTTT
v_gene: TRBV6-2/TRBV6-3; j_gene: TRBJ1-6; d_gene: NA; abundance: many; CDR3aa: CASSYPRPGDPLHF; CDR3nt: TGTGCCAGCAGTTACCCTCGGCCAGGGGATCCCCTCCACTTT
v_gene: TRBV28; j_gene: TRBJ2-3; d_gene: TRBD2; abundance: many; CDR3aa: CASSRGERFRDTQYF; CDR3nt: TGTGCCAGCAGCCGGGGGGAGAGGTTCAGGGATACGCAGTATTTT
v_gene: TRBV6-4; j_gene: TRBJ1-5; d_gene: NA; abundance: NA; CDR3aa: CARRYQPQHF; CDR3nt: TGTGCCAGGAGATATCAGCCCCAGCATTTT
v_gene: TRBV12-3/TRBV12-4; j_gene: TRBJ2-7; d_gene: NA; abundance: many; CDR3aa: CASSFTGDPRAEQYF; CDR3nt: TGTGCCAGCAGTTTCACCGGGGACCCCCGGGCCGAGCAGTACTTC
v_gene: TRBV19; j_gene: TRBJ2-5; d_gene: NA; abundance: few; CDR3aa: CAVGGETQYF; CDR3nt: TGTGCCGTTGGGGGGGAGACCCAGTACTTC
v_gene: TRBV12-3/TRBV12-4; j_gene: TRBJ2-7; d_gene: NA; abundance: many; CDR3aa: CASSTRQKPYEQYF; CDR3nt: TGTGCCAGCAGTACGCGACAGAAACCCTACGAGCAGTACTTC
v_gene: TRBV4-2; j_gene: TRBJ2-3; d_gene: TRBD2; abundance: many; CDR3aa: CASSQERGEESDTQYF; CDR3nt: TGTGCCAGCAGCCAAGAGCGGGGGGAAGAGTCAGATACGCAGTATTTT
v_gene: TRBV6-2/TRBV6-3; j_gene: TRBJ1-6; d_gene: NA; abundance: many; CDR3aa: CASSYFAPGDSSSYNSPLHF; CDR3nt: TGTGCCAGCAGTTACTTCGCCCCGGGGGATTCTAGCTCCTATAATTCACCCCTCCACTTT
v_gene: TRBV5-1; j_gene: TRBJ1-1; d_gene: NA; abundance: many; CDR3aa: CASSKENTEAFF; CDR3nt: TGCGCCAGCAGCAAAGAGAACACTGAAGCTTTCTTT
v_gene: TRBV28; j_gene: TRBJ1-4; d_gene: NA; abundance: NA; CDR3aa: CASSPIRATNEKLFF; CDR3nt: TGTGCCAGCAGTCCTATTAGAGCAACTAATGAAAAACTGTTTTTT
v_gene: TRBV7-2; j_gene: TRBJ2-2; d_gene: TRBD1; abundance: many; CDR3aa: CASTTTGGWTGELFF; CDR3nt: TGTGCCAGCACCACGACAGGGGGCTGGACCGGGGAGCTGTTTTTT